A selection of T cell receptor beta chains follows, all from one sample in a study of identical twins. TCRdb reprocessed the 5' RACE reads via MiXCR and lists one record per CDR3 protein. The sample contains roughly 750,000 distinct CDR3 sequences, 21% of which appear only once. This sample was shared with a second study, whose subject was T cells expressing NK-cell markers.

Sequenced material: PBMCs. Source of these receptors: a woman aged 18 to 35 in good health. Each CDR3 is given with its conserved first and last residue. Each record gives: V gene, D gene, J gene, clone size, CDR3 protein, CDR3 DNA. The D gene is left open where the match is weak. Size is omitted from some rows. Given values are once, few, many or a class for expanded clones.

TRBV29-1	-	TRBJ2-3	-	CSVDIRAPPDTQYF	TGCAGCGTTGATATCAGGGCGCCTCCAGATACGCAGTATTTT
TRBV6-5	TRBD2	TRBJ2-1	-	CASSYSSGRNNEQFF	TGTGCCAGCAGTTACTCGAGCGGGAGGAACAATGAGCAGTTCTTC
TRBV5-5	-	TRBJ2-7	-	CASSLETGISYEQYF	TGTGCCAGCAGCCTCGAGACAGGAATCTCCTACGAGCAGTACTTC
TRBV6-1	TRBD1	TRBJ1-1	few	CAITNRGQGAEAFF	TGTGCCATTACGAACAGGGGGCAGGGCGCTGAAGCTTTCTTT
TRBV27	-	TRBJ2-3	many	CATQGGRSTDTQYF	TGTGCCACGCAAGGGGGGCGGTCCACAGATACGCAGTATTTT
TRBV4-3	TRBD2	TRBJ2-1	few	CASSRRLAGDHEQFF	TGCGCCAGCAGCCGCCGACTAGCGGGAGACCATGAGCAGTTCTTC
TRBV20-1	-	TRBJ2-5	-	CSASSQGVGETQYF	TGCAGTGCTAGCTCCCAGGGAGTAGGGGAGACCCAGTACTTC
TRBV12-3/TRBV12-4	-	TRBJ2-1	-	CASCLGDDNEQFF	TGTGCCAGCTGCCTCGGCGACGACAATGAGCAGTTCTTC
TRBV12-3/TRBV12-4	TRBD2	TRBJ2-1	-	CASSLLAGDNKQFF	TGTGCCAGCAGTTTACTAGCGGGGGACAATAAGCAGTTCTTC
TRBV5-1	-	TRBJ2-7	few	CASSPGVVVGDEQYF	TGCGCCAGCAGCCCTGGGGTGGTTGTAGGGGACGAGCAGTACTTC
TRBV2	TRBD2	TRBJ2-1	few	CAPGASGNNEQFF	TGTGCCCCAGGGGCTAGCGGGAACAATGAGCAGTTCTTC
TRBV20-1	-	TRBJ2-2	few	CSARAPNRGELFF	TGCAGTGCTAGAGCCCCTAATCGCGGGGAGCTGTTTTTT
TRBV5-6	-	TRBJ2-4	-	CASSLDTIRDF	TGTGCCAGCAGCTTGGATACAATCAGGGACTTC
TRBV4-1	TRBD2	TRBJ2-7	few	CASSPRTSGGRKDEQYF	TGCGCCAGCAGCCCGAGGACTAGCGGGGGAAGAAAGGACGAGCAGTACTTC
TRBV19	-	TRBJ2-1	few	CASSLPTGYNEQFF	TGTGCCAGTAGTCTACCCACAGGTTACAATGAGCAGTTCTTC
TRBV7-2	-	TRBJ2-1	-	CASSLGPMGEQFF	TGTGCCAGCAGCCTCGGCCCCATGGGTGAGCAGTTCTTC